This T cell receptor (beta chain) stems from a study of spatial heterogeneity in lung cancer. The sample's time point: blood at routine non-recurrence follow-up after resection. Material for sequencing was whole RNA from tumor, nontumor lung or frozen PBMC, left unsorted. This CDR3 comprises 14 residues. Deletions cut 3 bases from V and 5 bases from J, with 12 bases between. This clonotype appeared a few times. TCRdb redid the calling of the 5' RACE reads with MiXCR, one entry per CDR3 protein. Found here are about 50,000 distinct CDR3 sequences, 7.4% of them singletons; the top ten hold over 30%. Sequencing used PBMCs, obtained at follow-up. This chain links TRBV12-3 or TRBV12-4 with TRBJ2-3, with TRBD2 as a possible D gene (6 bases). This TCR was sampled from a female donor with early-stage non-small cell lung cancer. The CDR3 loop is CASSLRSGKDTQYF. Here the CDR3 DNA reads TGTGCCAGCAGTTTGCGTAGCGGCAAAGATACGCAGTATTTT.